The next 29 T cell receptor beta chains were all read from a single sample in a study of T-cell memory formation after mild COVID-19. One entry per CDR3 protein results from TCRdb running MiXCR on the 5' RACE reads. The sample gives around 320,000 distinct CDR3 sequences, around 28% of which show up once; less than 15% is in the top ten. The material sequenced was PBMCs or a T cell subset sorted from them (not recorded which). The receptors stem from an adult woman who had mild COVID-19 (a few samples of this study predate the infection). Cell type and time point are not known.

This sequence joins TRBV24-1 and TRBJ1-2; maybe TRBD1 (5 bases). Germline values: CDR1 KGHDR, CDR2 SFDVKD. V was pared by 3 bases and J by 7 bases, with 11 bases between. This CDR3 spans 13 amino acids. The CDR3 loop reads CATSDPGSAGYTF. CDR3 bases: TGTGCCACCAGTGATCCAGGGTCGGCTGGCTACACCTTC.

This clonotype has just a few counts. This chain joins TRBV24-1 and TRBJ2-5; D is unresolved. The CDR3 consists of 11 residues. Trimming pared 5 bases from V and 4 bases from J, leaving 4 bases between. The germline V gene has CDR1 KGHDR and CDR2 SFDVKD. The CDR3 region is CATSVGETQYF. DNA for the CDR3: TGTGCCACCAGTGTAGGAGAGACCCAGTACTTC.

This clonotype was recorded once. The J gene is TRBJ2-3, the V gene TRBV18; TRBD2 is a possible D gene (6 bases). Deletions cut 0 bases from V and 0 bases from J, with 13 bases between. This CDR3 is 17 amino acids long. Germline values: CDR1 KGHSH, CDR2 LQKENI. Here the CDR3 DNA reads TGTGCCAGCTCACCACCGATGGGCGGACTAAGCACAGATACGCAGTATTTT. Protein product: CASSPPMGGLSTDTQYF. The full variable domain, its missing parts supplied by reference TRBV18 and TRBJ2-3, is NAGVMQNPRHLVRRRGQEARLRCSPMKGHSHVYWYRQLPEEGLKFMVYLQKENIIDESGMPKERFSAEFPKEGPSILRIQQVVRGDSAAYFCASSPPMGGLSTDTQYFGPGTRLTVL.

This clonotype was counted a few times. CDR3 nucleotide sequence: TGTGCCAGCAGCAGGACAGCCTCCTACGAGCAGTACTTC. This sequence encodes CASSRTASYEQYF. The chain links TRBV6-6 to TRBJ2-7; TRBD1 might be the D (6 bases). V was cut by 6 bases and J by 0 bases, with 9 bases left in between. In germline, CDR1 is MNHNY, CDR2 SVGAGI (reference sequence). This CDR3 is 13 amino acids long.

The J gene is TRBJ2-3, the V gene TRBV7-3; a possible D gene is TRBD1 (5 bases). The CDR3 sequence is 13 residues long. V lost 1 base and J 4 bases, leaving 6 bases between the germline ends. Germline V gives CDR1 SGHTA, CDR2 FQGTGA. CDR3 sequence (DNA): TGTGCCAGCAGCTTAAAGGGGTCAGATACGCAGTATTTT. Its protein product is CASSLKGSDTQYF.

This clonotype showed up just once. V is TRBV5-1 and J is TRBJ2-4; D is uncertain. Germline V gene sequence: CDR1 SGHRS, CDR2 YFSETQ. CDR3 length: 15 residues. Trimming took off 0 bases at V and 0 bases at J, with 7 bases between the two ends. The CDR3: CASSLEVGAKNIQYF. The CDR3 nucleotides read TGCGCCAGCAGCTTGGAGGTCGGAGCCAAAAACATTCAGTACTTC.

The chain couples TRBV5-1 to TRBJ1-4, with D tentatively TRBD1 (6 bases). Trimming left V 0 bases short and J 8 bases short, with 11 bases between. Germline CDR1 is SGHRS and CDR2 is YFSETQ. This CDR3 is 14 amino acids long. In DNA form, the CDR3 reads TGCGCCAGCAGCTTGGAACAGGGCGGCGAAAAACTGTTTTTT. The encoded protein is CASSLEQGGEKLFF.

The chain recombines TRBV2 with TRBJ2-3; tentative D call: TRBD2 (5 bases). Germline assignment: CDR1 SNHLY and CDR2 FYNNEI. This CDR3 spans 14 amino acids. With 6 bases removed from V and 5 bases from J, the gap between germline ends came to 15 bases. The CDR3 nucleotides read TGTGCCAGCAGCAGAGACGCCGGGAAAGATACGCAGTATTTT. Residues: CASSRDAGKDTQYF. The whole variable domain, filled in from reference TRBV2 and TRBJ2-3, reads EPEVTQTPSHQVTQMGQEVILRCVPISNHLYFYWYRQILGQKVEFLVSFYNNEISEKSEIFDDQFSVERPDGSNFTLKIRSTKLEDSAMYFCASSRDAGKDTQYFGPGTRLTVL.

The genes are TRBV7-2 and TRBJ2-1; D is possibly TRBD1 or TRBD2 (6 bases each). This CDR3 contains 17 residues. Trimming removed 3 bases from V and 4 bases from J, with 19 bases in between. In germline, CDR1 is SGHTA, CDR2 FQGNSA. CDR3 in amino acids: CASSFGGGDPLYNEQFF. CDR3 in DNA: TGTGCCAGCAGCTTCGGGGGCGGAGACCCCTTATACAATGAGCAGTTCTTC.

This sequence joins TRBV5-4 and TRBJ1-2; 9 nucleotides match TRBD1. The CDR3 length is 15 residues. Trimming cost V 4 bases and J 2 bases; bases outside gene matches: 6. Germline loops: CDR1 SGHNT, CDR2 YYREEE (reference sequence). DNA of the CDR3: TGTGCCAGCAGCGCAGGGGACAGGGTGAACTATGGCTACACCTTC. Amino acid sequence: CASSAGDRVNYGYTF.

V and J are TRBV10-3 and TRBJ2-7; the match to TRBD2 covers 9 bases. In germline, CDR1 is ENHRY, CDR2 SYGVKD. J lost 0 bases, V lost 7 bases, and 7 bases had no gene match. The CDR3 is 15 residues long. The CDR3 bases are TGTGCCATCACCCGGGGTAGCGGGAGCTCCTACGAGCAGTACTTC. Its translation: CAITRGSGSSYEQYF.

The chain recombines TRBV24-1 with TRBJ2-2; 10 nucleotides match TRBD2. There are 17 residues in the CDR3. Germline CDR1 is KGHDR and CDR2 is SFDVKD. Trimming at V came to 4 bases and at J to 3 bases, leaving 7 bases not matched to a gene. The CDR3 region is CATSDPRTSGDTGELFF. The CDR3 bases are TGTGCCACCAGTGACCCCCGGACTAGCGGAGACACCGGGGAGCTGTTTTTT.

The chain carries TRBV29-1 and TRBJ2-7; tentative D call: TRBD2 (6 bases). Germline-derived CDR1 and CDR2 are SQVTM and ANQGSEA. The CDR3 totals 12 residues. V was clipped by 4 bases and J by 5 bases, with 12 bases between them. The DNA for the CDR3 is TGCAGCGTTGTTCGGGGGAGCGACGAGCAGTACTTC. Encoded protein: CSVVRGSDEQYF.

This clonotype was found a few times. CDR3 sequence: CASSQSWQNSYEQYF. CDR3 coding DNA: TGTGCCAGCAGCCAATCTTGGCAAAACTCCTACGAGCAGTACTTC. V usage is TRBV16 and J usage is TRBJ2-7, with no clear D. Trimming took off 0 bases at V and 0 bases at J, with 9 bases between the two ends. The germline V gene has CDR1 KGHSY and CDR2 FQNENV. The CDR3 extends over 15 amino acids.

The sample holds a few counts of this clonotype. The V gene is TRBV6-1, the J gene TRBJ1-6, with D maybe TRBD1 (6 bases). Trimming stripped 3 bases from V and 7 bases from J, with 10 bases between. The CDR3 runs to 14 residues. CDR1 is MNHNS, CDR2 SASEGT, per germline. DNA of the CDR3: TGTGCCAGCAGTGAGGGGACACAGAATTCACCCCTCCACTTT. This translates into CASSEGTQNSPLHF.

The chain recombines TRBV9 with TRBJ1-2, with D possibly matching TRBD1 (6 bases). The CDR3 extends over 13 amino acids. CDR1 and CDR2 (germline): SGDLS, YYNGEE. Trimming cost V 2 bases and J 5 bases, with 10 bases left between them. CDR3 in amino acids: CASSVDRNYGYTF. Written as DNA, the CDR3 is TGTGCCAGCAGCGTTGACAGGAATTATGGCTACACCTTC.

This clonotype was observed a handful of times. The rearrangement uses TRBV15 and TRBJ2-5; 7 bases agree with TRBD1. Trimming cost V 1 base and J 2 bases; bases outside gene matches: 7. CDR1 is LNHNV, CDR2 YYDKDF, per germline (reference sequence). This CDR3 is 16 amino acids long. The CDR3 here is CATSRVFQGEQETQYF. The CDR3 region has the DNA TGTGCCACCAGCAGAGTTTTCCAGGGGGAACAAGAGACCCAGTACTTC.

This rearrangement joins TRBV12-3 or TRBV12-4 to TRBJ1-3; D is perhaps TRBD1 (5 bases). V was trimmed by 1 base and J by 4 bases, leaving 8 bases between them. The CDR3 covers 14 residues. The CDR3 loop is CASSLGAGGNTIYF. CDR3 in DNA: TGTGCCAGCAGTTTAGGGGCAGGGGGAAACACCATATATTTT.

The chain joins TRBV7-2 to TRBJ2-3; no definite D call. Germline V gene data show CDR1 as SGHTA and CDR2 as FQGNSA. Between the trimmed V and J ends, which lost 5 bases and 0 bases, there was a span of 12 bases. The CDR3 contains 15 residues. The CDR3 protein is CASSRRLPSTDTQYF. The CDR3 DNA reads TGTGCCAGCAGCCGCAGGTTACCTAGCACAGATACGCAGTATTTT.

In its sample, this clonotype was seen a few times. The genes are TRBV10-3 and TRBJ2-5; the D call may be TRBD1 or TRBD2 (5 bases each). The CDR3 sequence is 13 residues long. With 2 bases removed from V and 6 bases from J, the gap between germline ends came to 10 bases. The V gene's germline CDR1 is ENHRY and CDR2 SYGVKD. CDR3 protein: CAISEHRGQTQYF. The CDR3 DNA follows: TGTGCCATCAGTGAGCATAGGGGACAGACCCAGTACTTC.

This clonotype has more than one count but fewer than ten. The rearrangement links TRBV4-1 to TRBJ2-2; TRBD2 aligns across 16 bases. Trimming removed 4 bases from V and 1 base from J; junction bases left unmatched: 9. Germline lookup yields CDR1 MGHRA and CDR2 YSYEKL. This CDR3 is built from 20 residues. The CDR3: CASSPWPGLAGGKNTGELFF. The CDR3 bases are TGCGCCAGCAGCCCGTGGCCGGGACTAGCGGGGGGGAAGAACACCGGGGAGCTGTTTTTT.

The chain joins TRBV15 to TRBJ1-1; D is unresolved. The germline gives CDR1 LNHNV, CDR2 YYDKDF (reference sequence). V was trimmed by 0 bases and J by 5 bases, leaving 7 bases between them. The CDR3 has 13 amino acids. CDR3 region: CATSRDPGTEAFF. Written as DNA, the CDR3 is TGTGCCACCAGCAGAGATCCGGGGACTGAAGCTTTCTTT.

This chain links TRBV5-1 with TRBJ1-1, with D tentatively TRBD1 (6 bases). The CDR3 runs 13 residues. Germline V CDR1 and CDR2: SGHRS, YFSETQ. Trimming left V 0 bases short and J 3 bases short, with 6 bases between. CDR3 protein: CASSLGGHTEAFF. The DNA of the CDR3 is TGCGCCAGCAGCTTGGGGGGGCACACTGAAGCTTTCTTT.

This clonotype was seen a few times. The CDR3: CASSARIAGGGNEQFF. DNA of the CDR3: TGTGCCAGCAGTGCGAGAATAGCGGGAGGGGGCAATGAGCAGTTCTTC. J is TRBJ2-1 and V is TRBV2, with 11 bases lining up with TRBD2. Trimming removed 4 bases from V and 6 bases from J; junction bases left unmatched: 8. Germline V CDR1 and CDR2: SNHLY, FYNNEI. There are 16 residues in the CDR3.

The chain combines TRBV11-2 with TRBJ2-1; 9 bases map to TRBD2. J lost 6 bases, V lost 1 base, and 7 bases had no gene match. The CDR3 extends over 16 amino acids. CDR1 is SGHAT and CDR2 is FQNNGV in the germline V gene. DNA for the CDR3: TGTGCCAGCAGCTTAGTTTCTAGCGGGATCCTCAATGAGCAGTTCTTC. Translated: CASSLVSSGILNEQFF.

The rearrangement uses TRBV5-4 and TRBJ2-7, with a tentative D call TRBD2 (5 bases). This CDR3 is built from 15 residues. Germline CDR1 SGHNT, CDR2 YYREEE (reference sequence). With 3 bases removed from V and 5 bases from J, the gap between germline ends came to 18 bases. The CDR3 DNA reads TGTGCCAGCAGCTGGGCCAGTGGAGGTACCCACGAGCAGTACTTC. Translation gives CASSWASGGTHEQYF.

This clonotype was observed a few times. The chain combines TRBV19 with TRBJ1-1; 8 nucleotides match TRBD1. This CDR3 has 13 residues. Germline V gene sequence: CDR1 LNHDA, CDR2 SQIVND (reference sequence). Trimming removed 7 bases from V and 8 bases from J; junction bases left unmatched: 9. Here the CDR3 reads CASTGQGGAEAFF. In DNA form, the CDR3 reads TGTGCCAGTACTGGACAGGGAGGAGCGGAAGCTTTCTTT.

This clonotype has only a few counts. The rearrangement joins TRBV7-3 to TRBJ1-1; 8 nucleotides agree with TRBD1. Germline CDR1 and CDR2: SGHTA and FQGTGA. CDR3 length: 15 residues. Germline trimming cut 0 bases from V and 5 bases from J; bases unmatched to any gene: 5. CDR3 region: CASSLTGQGPTEAFF. CDR3 nucleotide sequence: TGTGCCAGCAGCTTAACCGGACAGGGCCCGACTGAAGCTTTCTTT.

The rearrangement links TRBV7-6 to TRBJ2-1; TRBD1 is a possible D gene (6 bases). With 6 bases removed from V and 11 bases from J, the gap between germline ends came to 17 bases. Germline V gene sequence: CDR1 SGHVS, CDR2 FNYEAQ. The CDR3 contains 13 residues. CDR3 sequence: CASRDYRGGQQFF. In DNA form, the CDR3 reads TGTGCCAGCAGAGACTACCGAGGGGGTCAGCAGTTCTTC.